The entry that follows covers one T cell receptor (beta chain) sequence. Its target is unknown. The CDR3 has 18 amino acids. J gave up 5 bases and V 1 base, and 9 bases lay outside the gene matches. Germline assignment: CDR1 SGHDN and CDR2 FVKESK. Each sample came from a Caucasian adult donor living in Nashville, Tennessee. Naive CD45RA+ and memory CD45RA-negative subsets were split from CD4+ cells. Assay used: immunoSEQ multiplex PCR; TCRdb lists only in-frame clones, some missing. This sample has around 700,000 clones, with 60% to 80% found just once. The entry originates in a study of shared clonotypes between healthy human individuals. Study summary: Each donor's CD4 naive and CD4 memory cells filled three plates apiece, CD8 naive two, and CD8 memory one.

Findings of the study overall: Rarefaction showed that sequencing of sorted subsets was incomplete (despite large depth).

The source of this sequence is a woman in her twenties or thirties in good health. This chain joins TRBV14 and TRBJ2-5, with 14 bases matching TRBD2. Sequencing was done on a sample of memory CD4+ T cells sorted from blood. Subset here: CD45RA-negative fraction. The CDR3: CASSQARLAGGPGETQYF. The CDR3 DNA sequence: TGTGCCAGCAGCCAAGCTCGACTAGCGGGAGGGCCTGGGGAGACCCAGTACTTC.